The entry that follows covers one T cell receptor (beta chain) sequence. Its antigen has not been determined. No per-base quality is available; no much larger clone lies one base away. Genomic DNA was isolated using the Qiagen DNeasy kit from unsorted PBMCs as well as from negatively selected CD4+ and CD8+ fractions. TCR beta CDR3 regions were amplified by immunoSEQ multiplex PCR using primers annealing to V and J segments. A synthetic immune receptor repertoire was used to minimize amplification bias, and remaining bias was computationally removed after sequencing. The authors' analysis ran thus. Custom Python scripts were used to quantify repertoire diversity as the Shannon entropy index. Unsorted, CD4+ and CD8+ repertoires were analyzed separately, except in combined analyses where CD4+ and CD8+ sequences were merged in silico. A clone counted as expanded when the clone's frequency after treatment rose at least 2-fold relative to C1D1, and clones undetected at baseline were given a pseudocount of 0.5. Clones with 0 or 1 copy at C1D1 were classified as singleton clones, and clones with 2 or more copies were classified as non-singleton clones. By matching protein sequences in sorted samples from the same patient, clones expanded in unsorted samples were annotated as CD4+, CD8+ or unknown. Diversity changes from C1D1 to C4D1 were tested in paired samples using Wilcoxon tests. Entries here come from immuneACCESS through TCRdb and include only in-frame sequences with V and J called. Some clones fail to appear in such tables; in the studies checked, an unresolved V gene covers under half of the shortfall, and the cause of the remainder is unknown. That table furnishes V, J and clone size, whereas the DNA furnished D and trimming. For this sample there are approximately 46,000 clones; approximately 70% appear just once. In total, the top ten clones hold 9.5% to 11% of the sample.

The entry originates in a study of PD-1 blockade in classical Hodgkin lymphoma (dated by TCRdb to 2019 to 2021). Regarding the complete study: Nivolumab dosing was 3 mg/kg intravenously every 2 weeks, continuing until either disease progression or unacceptable toxicity. A peripheral blood immune signature of response to PD-1 blockade in classical Hodgkin lymphoma was defined using TCR beta sequencing and CyTOF.

The research as a whole found: Lower diversity was observed in patients in whom nivolumab was started less than 1 year after ASCT, and these patients were excluded from later analyses so that confounding by immune reconstitution would be avoided. By C4D1, a significant rise was seen in CD4+ TCR diversity but not in CD8+ TCR diversity (p=0.0027 vs p=0.16), and the rise was most apparent among complete responders (p=0.02). Baseline diversity similar to that of newly diagnosed patients was observed in trial patients achieving complete response, whereas significantly lower diversity was observed in partial responders and progressors. The study was restricted to a single clinical trial cohort, and the causes of repertoire differences, possibly disease activity or prior therapy, were left undefined. Baseline TCR diversity was reported as lower in newly diagnosed patients than in healthy donors, and lower still in relapsed/refractory patients.

V loses 4 bases, J loses 6 bases, and the germline ends lie 16 bases apart. Its CDR3 holds 14 amino acids, cysteine through phenylalanine. Only CDR3 DNA remains: 42 bases, in frame from the first base. As encoded in the germline V gene, CDR1 is SGHRS while CDR2 is YFSETQ. Explained via the paper, the time point label denotes: cycle 1 day 1 (C1D1), immediately before nivolumab initiation. Every trial patient had relapsed after autologous stem cell transplantation, and cohorts A, B and C differed in prior brentuximab vedotin exposure. A total of under 70 patients with relapsed/refractory classical Hodgkin lymphoma made up the trial cohort, and each patient's best overall response was complete response, partial response or progressive disease. In the multi-cohort phase II CheckMate 205 trial, trial patients received single-agent nivolumab. An independent review committee assessed best overall response by applying the 2007 International Working Group response criteria. Trial PBMCs were collected immediately before nivolumab initiation (C1D1) and during therapy at cycle 2 day 1 and cycle 4 day 1. After peripheral blood was drawn into 8 mL Vacutainer Cell Preparation Tubes, PBMCs were isolated by centrifugation and then cryopreserved.

This clonotype was sampled from a human donor with classical Hodgkin lymphoma. In this chain, TRBV5-1 is recombined with TRBJ1-2; confidence is insufficient to name the D gene. Sequences were derived from peripheral blood mononuclear cells (PBMCs), sampled at baseline. Here the CDR3 is given as CASSVNIDSNGYTF. The nucleotides read TGCGCCAGCAGCGTAAACATAGACTCCAATGGCTACACCTTC.